Following are 21 T cell receptor beta chains from one sample sequenced in a study of monozygotic twins with inflammatory bowel disease. TCRdb re-called the 5' RACE reads and gives one entry per CDR3 protein, without DNA. This listing includes approximately 330,000 distinct CDR3 sequences. Sequences were obtained from blood. Source of these receptors: a human donor with ulcerative colitis or Crohn's disease, or a healthy co-twin of an affected twin (not recorded which).

Here the CDR3 reads CASTRGGLTEAFF. The chain carries TRBV19 and TRBJ1-1; TCRdb gives TRBD1 as the D gene, but with no DNA this cannot be confirmed. The CDR3 sequence is 13 residues long. Germline CDR1 LNHDA, CDR2 SQIVND (reference sequence).

This rearrangement joins TRBV12-3 or TRBV12-4 to TRBJ1-3; TCRdb's D call of TRBD1 is untestable without DNA. The CDR3 loop spans 15 amino acids. This CDR3 reads CASSLQGASGNTIYF.

The chain has TRBV20-1 and TRBJ1-5. The CDR3 is 14 amino acids. CDR1 is DFQATT, CDR2 SNEGSKA, per germline (reference sequence). The CDR3 is CSAEGGGGNQPQHF.

The chain employs TRBV9 and TRBJ1-6; the TCRdb call, TRBD1, lacks DNA for checking. There are 14 residues in the CDR3. In germline, CDR1 is SGDLS, CDR2 YYNGEE. The CDR3: CASSPSGTGTPLHF.

The CDR3 sequence is CSATLRTSYEQYF. The rearrangement joins TRBV20-1 to TRBJ2-7. CDR3 length equals 13 residues. Germline lookup yields CDR1 DFQATT and CDR2 SNEGSKA (reference sequence).

V and J are TRBV9 and TRBJ2-1; without DNA, the TCRdb call of TRBD1 cannot be checked. Germline V gene sequence: CDR1 SGDLS, CDR2 YYNGEE. The CDR3 length is 14 residues. CDR3 loop: CASSVGGGVNEQFF.

The chain couples TRBV27 to TRBJ1-1. The CDR3 runs to 12 residues. The germline V gene has CDR1 MNHEY and CDR2 SMNVEV (reference sequence). CDR3 sequence: CASAKPRTEAFF.

The V and J genes are TRBV11-2 and TRBJ2-7; TCRdb gives TRBD1 as the D gene, but with no DNA this cannot be confirmed. CDR1 is SGHAT and CDR2 is FQNNGV in the germline V gene. This CDR3 has 16 residues. Here the CDR3 reads CASSLVGVTGIRGQYF.

V is TRBV29-1 and J is TRBJ2-7; TCRdb lists TRBD1, though no DNA is available to test this call. Germline CDR1 is SQVTM and CDR2 is ANQGSEA. The CDR3 totals 13 residues. CDR3 residues: CSGSAGQNYEQYF.

The chain's CDR3 is CASSVDNRGGTEAFF. V and J are TRBV9 and TRBJ1-1; TCRdb's D gene call, TRBD1, goes unchecked for lack of DNA. Germline V CDR1 and CDR2: SGDLS, YYNGEE. The CDR3 is made up of 15 amino acids.

The chain combines TRBV7-9 with TRBJ2-1. Germline-derived CDR1 and CDR2 are SEHNR and FQNEAQ (reference sequence). The CDR3 has 17 amino acids. Here the CDR3 reads CASSLRASGSSYNEQFF.

V gene TRBV2 combines with J gene TRBJ2-7; TCRdb outputs TRBD1, but without DNA this stays unchecked. CDR1 SNHLY and CDR2 FYNNEI come from the germline V gene. This CDR3 comprises 14 residues. CDR3 region: CASQVGAARSEQYF.

The gene calls are TRBV2 and TRBJ1-1; TCRdb proposes TRBD1, but this gene call is untestable without DNA. The CDR3 has 13 residues. CDR1 SNHLY and CDR2 FYNNEI come from the germline V gene. The CDR3 loop is CASSGQGYTEAFF.

This chain connects TRBV7-6 to TRBJ1-2. CDR3 length equals 14 residues. CDR1 and CDR2 (germline): SGHVS, FNYEAQ. The CDR3 reads CASSDRKGLYGYTF. The full variable domain, in which reference TRBV7-6 and TRBJ1-2 provide the parts outside the CDR3, is GAGVSQSPRYKVTKRGQDVALRCDPISGHVSLYWYRQALGQGPEFLTYFNYEAQQDKSGLPNDRFSAERPEGSISTLTIQRTEQRDSAMYRCASSDRKGLYGYTFGSGTRLTVV.

The V and J genes are TRBV3-1 and TRBJ1-3. Per the germline V gene, CDR1 is LGHDT and CDR2 is YNNKEL (reference sequence). This CDR3 comprises 16 residues. The CDR3 loop is CASSPSAGSSGNTIYF. Together with reference TRBV3-1 and TRBJ1-3, the CDR3 gives the full variable domain: DTAVSQTPKYLVTQMGNDKSIKCEQNLGHDTMYWYKQDSKKFLKIMFSYNNKELIINETVPNRFSPKSPDKAHLNLHINSLELGDSAVYFCASSPSAGSSGNTIYFGEGSWLTVV.

The V and J genes are TRBV3-1 and TRBJ1-1; the TRBD1 assignment by TCRdb is unverifiable without DNA. CDR1 LGHDT and CDR2 YNNKEL come from the germline V gene (reference sequence). This CDR3 is 14 amino acids long. The CDR3 sequence is CASSQFAGDTEAFF.

The chain employs TRBV4-1 and TRBJ2-5; TCRdb gives TRBD1 as the D gene, but with no DNA this cannot be confirmed. CDR1 and CDR2 (germline): MGHRA, YSYEKL. The CDR3 extends over 13 amino acids. The CDR3 region is CASSTPGGETQYF.

The V call is TRBV6-5, the J call TRBJ2-3; TCRdb picks TRBD1, but there is no DNA to check that call. CDR1 is MNHEY and CDR2 is SVGAGI in the germline V gene. CDR3 length: 14 amino acids. CDR3: CASSYFTGTDTQYF.

The genes are TRBV27 and TRBJ2-1; the TRBD2 assignment by TCRdb is unverifiable without DNA. Germline CDR1 MNHEY, CDR2 SMNVEV (reference sequence). CDR3 size: 15 residues. The CDR3 spells CASSRRMWEVDEQFF.

The chain combines TRBV12-3 or TRBV12-4 with TRBJ1-2. The CDR3 runs 14 residues. CDR3: CASSPGPRVYGYTF.

The rearrangement links TRBV4-3 to TRBJ2-1; TCRdb's D gene call, TRBD1, goes unchecked for lack of DNA. This CDR3 spans 16 amino acids. The germline V gene has CDR1 LGHNA and CDR2 YSLEER. The CDR3 protein is CASSQDLPGSGNEQFF.